The 26 T cell receptor beta chains reported below all come from one sample, sequenced in a study of OX40 agonist ivuxolimab in advanced cancers. TCRdb's table, derived via immunoSEQ multiplex PCR, lists solely in-frame clones and lacks some. The table shows about 62,000 clones, with about four fifths occurring only once. Specimen: CD4+ or CD8+ T cells sorted from blood, collected in a trial of the OX40 agonist ivuxolimab. These receptors were collected from an adult with an advanced solid tumor such as melanoma, head and neck, liver or kidney cancer.

V and J are TRBV6-1 and TRBJ1-1, with 7 bases fitting TRBD1. The CDR3 is 17 residues long. Germline-derived CDR1 and CDR2 are MNHNS and SASEGT. V dropped 1 base and J dropped 2; count of bases not matched to a gene: 10. The DNA for the CDR3 is TGTGCCAGCAGTGAAGATCCCCTGACAGGGATTAACACTGAAGCTTTCTTT. The encoded protein is CASSEDPLTGINTEAFF.

The V call is TRBV5-1, the J call TRBJ1-2, with D possibly matching TRBD1 (6 bases). Trimming stripped 7 bases from V and 8 bases from J, with 21 bases between. This CDR3 is 14 amino acids long. Germline CDR1 reads SGHRS; CDR2 reads YFSETQ. The DNA of the CDR3 is TGCGCCAGCGGTGTGGACAGTCAGGGCGGGGGCTACACCTTC. This sequence encodes CASGVDSQGGGYTF.

The V call is TRBV4-3, the J call TRBJ1-1, with D uncertain. Trimming cost V 3 bases and J 2 bases, with 7 bases left between them. The CDR3 loop spans 13 amino acids. Germline CDR1 is LGHNA and CDR2 is YSLEER. The CDR3 reads CASSQGRNTEAFF. The CDR3 nucleotides read TGCGCCAGCAGCCAGGGAAGAAACACTGAAGCTTTCTTT.

The rearrangement links TRBV15 to TRBJ2-5; D remains unclear. The CDR3 totals 13 residues. V was shortened by 1 base and J by 3 bases, with 6 bases between the two germline ends. Germline V lookup: CDR1 LNHNV, CDR2 YYDKDF (reference sequence). CDR3 nucleotide sequence: TGTGCCACCAGCAGAGGGCCAGAAGAGACCCAGTACTTC. Protein sequence: CATSRGPEETQYF.

The rearrangement uses TRBV9 and TRBJ2-3; D perhaps matches TRBD2 (6 bases). V lost 0 bases to trimming and J lost 3 bases, with 11 bases between them. In germline, CDR1 is SGDLS, CDR2 YYNGEE. The CDR3 runs to 15 residues. The CDR3 DNA sequence: TGTGCCAGCAGCGTAGCGGGGGTGGGAACAGATACGCAGTATTTT. Its protein product is CASSVAGVGTDTQYF.

This clone is medium-sized within its sample. J is TRBJ2-2 and V is TRBV11-2; TRBD2 matches at 11 bases. CDR3 length equals 16 residues. CDR1 and CDR2 from the germline V gene are SGHAT and FQNNGV. V lost 4 bases, J lost 6 bases, and 7 bases stayed unmatched. The CDR3 bases are TGTGCCAGCAGCTCTCAACTAGCGGGGGAAGCCGGGGAGCTGTTTTTT. It yields the protein CASSSQLAGEAGELFF.

CDR3 coding DNA: TGTGCCAGCAGCCAAGGGGGACAGGTATACAATGAGCAGTTCTTC. Amino acids: CASSQGGQVYNEQFF. J is TRBJ2-1 and V is TRBV11-3; 8 bases line up with TRBD1. Germline loops: CDR1 SGHNT, CDR2 YENEEA. CDR3 size: 15 residues. The V and J ends lost 5 bases and 4 bases, in that order; junction bases with no gene match: 7.

The table lists this clone with a few counts. The chain is built from TRBV19 and TRBJ1-5, with D tentatively TRBD1 (6 bases). Trimming removed 1 base at V and 0 bases at J, with 13 bases between. The CDR3 runs to 17 residues. CDR1 and CDR2 from the germline V gene are LNHDA and SQIVND (reference sequence). The CDR3 bases are TGTGCCAGTAGTATAGTGGCAGGGGCGTATAGCAATCAGCCCCAGCATTTT. Translating gives CASSIVAGAYSNQPQHF. Full variable domain (outside the CDR3, taken from reference TRBV19 and TRBJ1-5): DGGITQSPKYLFRKEGQNVTLSCEQNLNHDAMYWYRQDPGQGLRLIYYSQIVNDFQKGDIAEGYSVSREKKESFPLTVTSAQKNPTAFYLCASSIVAGAYSNQPQHFGDGTRLSIL.

DNA of the CDR3: TGCGCCAGCAGCCGCAAACAGGGGGGGTATGGCTACACCTTC. Translated: CASSRKQGGYGYTF. This chain connects TRBV4-1 to TRBJ1-2; 8 bases line up with TRBD1. With V trimmed by 4 bases and J by 5 bases, 6 bases remained unmatched. The V gene's germline CDR1 is MGHRA and CDR2 YSYEKL. There are 14 residues in the CDR3.

This chain links TRBV7-9 with TRBJ1-3; D is ambiguous. Germline values: CDR1 SEHNR, CDR2 FQNEAQ (reference sequence). V lost 5 bases and J lost 2, with 16 bases in between. The CDR3 has 16 amino acids. The CDR3 spells CASSHIDRIAGNTIYF. CDR3 in DNA: TGTGCCAGCAGCCACATTGATAGAATTGCTGGAAACACCATATATTTT.

This clone was detected a few times. The V call is TRBV7-9, the J call TRBJ2-1; TRBD1 is a possible D gene (6 bases). Germline values: CDR1 SEHNR, CDR2 FQNEAQ (reference sequence). The CDR3 covers 15 residues. V lost 3 bases, J lost 5 bases, and 14 bases lay in between. CDR3 sequence reads: CASSLNRVGHNEQFF. As DNA, the CDR3 is TGTGCCAGCAGCTTGAACAGGGTGGGACACAATGAGCAGTTCTTC.

This rearrangement joins TRBV18 to TRBJ2-2; D is unresolved. Germline assignment: CDR1 KGHSH and CDR2 LQKENI. The CDR3 loop spans 13 amino acids. The germline V and J ends were trimmed by 3 bases and 3 bases, with 5 bases remaining between them. The CDR3: CASSPQDTGELFF. CDR3 bases: TGTGCCAGCTCACCTCAAGACACCGGGGAGCTGTTTTTT. The full variable domain, in which reference TRBV18 and TRBJ2-2 provide the parts outside the CDR3, is NAGVMQNPRHLVRRRGQEARLRCSPMKGHSHVYWYRQLPEEGLKFMVYLQKENIIDESGMPKERFSAEFPKEGPSILRIQQVVRGDSAAYFCASSPQDTGELFFGEGSRLTVL.

This clone has a handful of counts. V is TRBV6-5 and J is TRBJ1-6; D unresolved. This CDR3 is 14 amino acids long. V was clipped by 8 bases and J by 0 bases, with 8 bases between them. The germline CDR1 and CDR2 sequences are MNHEY and SVGAGI. CDR3 nucleotide sequence: TGTGCCAGCGGCAGGTCCTCCTATAATTCACCCCTCCACTTT. This encodes CASGRSSYNSPLHF.

The rearrangement uses TRBV2 and TRBJ1-3; D not certain. Germline-derived CDR1 and CDR2 are SNHLY and FYNNEI. The CDR3 consists of 16 residues. Trimming stripped 6 bases from V and 2 bases from J, with 17 bases between. Here the CDR3 DNA reads TGTGCCAGCAGCTACGAGGACTCAGCGGCTGGAAACACCATATATTTT. Protein sequence: CASSYEDSAAGNTIYF. Variable domain in full (rest from reference TRBV2 and TRBJ1-3): EPEVTQTPSHQVTQMGQEVILRCVPISNHLYFYWYRQILGQKVEFLVSFYNNEISEKSEIFDDQFSVERPDGSNFTLKIRSTKLEDSAMYFCASSYEDSAAGNTIYFGEGSWLTVV.

This chain joins TRBV27 and TRBJ2-1; 9 bases agree with TRBD1. The CDR3 has 15 amino acids. The germline CDR1 and CDR2 sequences are MNHEY and SMNVEV (reference sequence). Losses at the gene ends were 4 bases for V and 4 bases for J; bases not matched to a gene: 5. CDR3 sequence (DNA): TGTGCCAGCAGTTGGGAGACAGGGGGGTACAATGAGCAGTTCTTC. Protein product: CASSWETGGYNEQFF.

This clone appeared once. The chain combines TRBV4-2 with TRBJ1-1; D is ambiguous. Germline loops: CDR1 LGHNA, CDR2 YNFKEQ. This CDR3 has 12 residues. Trimming removed 3 bases at V and 1 base at J, with 3 bases between. CDR3 protein: CASSQGNTEAFF. As DNA, the CDR3 is TGTGCCAGCAGCCAGGGGAACACTGAAGCTTTCTTT.

The CDR3 region is CASSLAGGDQPQHF. Written as DNA, the CDR3 is TGTGCCAGCAGCTTAGCAGGGGGCGATCAGCCCCAGCATTTT. This chain links TRBV7-2 with TRBJ1-5; TRBD1 matches at 7 bases. J lost 5 bases, V lost 0 bases, and 1 base had no gene match. This CDR3 is built from 14 residues. Per germline, CDR1 SGHTA and CDR2 FQGNSA.

The chain links TRBV5-1 to TRBJ2-5; TRBD1 might be the D (5 bases). V lost 2 bases and J 4 bases, leaving 9 bases between the germline ends. Germline-derived CDR1 and CDR2 are SGHRS and YFSETQ. This CDR3 contains 13 residues. CDR3 DNA: TGCGCCAGCAGCTTAACAGGTGGAGAGACCCAGTACTTC. Its translation: CASSLTGGETQYF.

This chain uses TRBV2 with TRBJ2-2; 7 nucleotides line up with TRBD1. There are 14 residues in the CDR3. Looked up from germline, CDR1 is SNHLY and CDR2 is FYNNEI. J gave up 6 bases and V 3 bases, and 4 bases lay outside the gene matches. The CDR3 DNA sequence: TGTGCCAGCAGTGATACGGACAGGTCCGGGGAGCTGTTTTTT. It specifies CASSDTDRSGELFF.

The rearrangement uses TRBV6-5 and TRBJ2-5; 12 bases line up with TRBD2. The CDR3 has 14 amino acids. Per the germline V gene, CDR1 is MNHEY and CDR2 is SVGAGI. V dropped 7 bases and J dropped 1; count of bases not matched to a gene: 1. The CDR3 sequence: CASTGLAGQETQYF. As DNA, the CDR3 is TGTGCCAGCACGGGACTAGCGGGCCAAGAGACCCAGTACTTC.

A few counts support this clone. The J gene is TRBJ1-1, the V gene TRBV6-6, with D tentatively TRBD1 (6 bases). V was cut by 7 bases and J by 10 bases, with 25 bases left in between. CDR1 MNHNY and CDR2 SVGAGI come from the germline V gene (reference sequence). CDR3 length: 15 residues. The CDR3 region has the DNA TGTGCCAGCATTAACATTGACAGGAGTCGAGGCTTAGCTTTCTTT. Translating gives CASINIDRSRGLAFF.

This chain uses TRBV25-1 with TRBJ1-2; 7 bases line up with TRBD1. This CDR3 has 15 residues. V lost 5 bases, J lost 6 bases, and 12 bases stayed unmatched. Germline CDR1 and CDR2: MGHDK and SYGVNS. CDR3 residues: CASSKGQWGGNGYTF. The CDR3 DNA reads as TGTGCCAGCAGTAAGGGACAGTGGGGGGGGAATGGCTACACCTTC.

The genes are TRBV27 and TRBJ1-6, with unresolved D. This CDR3 has 15 amino acids. V lost 10 bases to trimming and J lost 0 bases, with 13 bases between them. Looked up from germline, CDR1 is MNHEY and CDR2 is SMNVEV (reference sequence). Here the CDR3 reads CATPPKSSYNSPLHF. CDR3 in DNA: TGTGCCACCCCACCTAAAAGCTCCTATAATTCACCCCTCCACTTT.

The chain joins TRBV7-2 to TRBJ1-6, with no clear D. Germline assignment: CDR1 SGHTA and CDR2 FQGNSA. V was trimmed by 5 bases and J by 5 bases, leaving 10 bases between them. The CDR3 is 14 amino acids. The CDR3 bases are TGTGCCAGCAGCCCGGTGCGCAATAATTCACCCCTCCACTTT. Encoded protein: CASSPVRNNSPLHF.

The chain couples TRBV15 to TRBJ2-5, with D maybe TRBD1 (6 bases). V was trimmed by 5 bases and J by 1 base, leaving 8 bases between them. The V gene's germline CDR1 is LNHNV and CDR2 YYDKDF (reference sequence). The CDR3 length is 13 residues. The chain's CDR3 is CATSGGPQETQYF. The CDR3 DNA sequence: TGTGCCACCAGCGGGGGCCCCCAAGAGACCCAGTACTTC.

This rearrangement joins TRBV30 to TRBJ1-3, with unresolved D. The V end lost 1 base, the J end lost 2 bases, and 15 bases lay between the germline ends. Germline loops: CDR1 GTSNPN, CDR2 SVGIG (reference sequence). The CDR3 extends over 16 amino acids. Written as DNA, the CDR3 is TGTGCCTGGAGTGAAAAGACCCCGGGTGCTGGAAACACCATATATTTT. As protein: CAWSEKTPGAGNTIYF.